These 2 T cell receptor beta chains were all obtained from the same sample, sequenced in a study of OX40 agonist ivuxolimab in advanced cancers. This table comes from immunoSEQ multiplex PCR, and its TCRdb copy is limited to in-frame clones, with some not included. The sample includes 66,000 or so clones, around 92% of them seen just once. Sequences were derived from CD4+ or CD8+ T cells sorted from blood, sampled in a trial of the OX40 agonist ivuxolimab. These receptors came from an adult with an advanced solid tumor such as melanoma, head and neck, liver or kidney cancer.

The V call is TRBV28, the J call TRBJ2-3, with TRBD1 matching 7 bases. J lost 6 bases, V lost 4 bases, and 7 bases had no gene match. Germline V gene lookup returns CDR1 MDHEN and CDR2 SYDVKM. The CDR3 is 14 amino acids. The CDR3 sequence: CASSSGRGLDTQYF. CDR3 in DNA: TGTGCCAGCAGTTCGGGCAGGGGGTTGGATACGCAGTATTTT.

This clone was counted a few times. The chain has TRBV5-6 and TRBJ1-5, with 8 bases matching TRBD1. The germline CDR1 and CDR2 sequences are SGHDT and YYEEEE. This CDR3 has 15 amino acids. V lost 4 bases to trimming and J lost 3 bases; unmatched junction nucleotides: 6. The chain's CDR3 is CASSADRAFNQPQHF. The CDR3 DNA follows: TGTGCCAGCAGCGCGGACAGGGCCTTCAATCAGCCCCAGCATTTT.